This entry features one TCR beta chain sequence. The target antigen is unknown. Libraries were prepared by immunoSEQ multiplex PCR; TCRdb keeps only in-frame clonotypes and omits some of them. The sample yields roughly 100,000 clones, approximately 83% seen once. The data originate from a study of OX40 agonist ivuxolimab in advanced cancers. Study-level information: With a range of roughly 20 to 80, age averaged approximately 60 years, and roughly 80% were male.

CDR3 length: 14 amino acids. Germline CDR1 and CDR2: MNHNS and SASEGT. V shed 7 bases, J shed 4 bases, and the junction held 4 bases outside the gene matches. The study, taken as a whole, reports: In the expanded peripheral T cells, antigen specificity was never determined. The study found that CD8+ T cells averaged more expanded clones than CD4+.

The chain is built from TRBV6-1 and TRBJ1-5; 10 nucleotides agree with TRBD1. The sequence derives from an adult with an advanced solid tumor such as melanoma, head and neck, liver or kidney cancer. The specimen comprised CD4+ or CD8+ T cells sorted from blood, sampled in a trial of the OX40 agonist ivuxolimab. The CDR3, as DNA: TGTGCCAGCACGGGACAGGGGCTAAATCAGCCCCAGCATTTT. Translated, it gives CASTGQGLNQPQHF.